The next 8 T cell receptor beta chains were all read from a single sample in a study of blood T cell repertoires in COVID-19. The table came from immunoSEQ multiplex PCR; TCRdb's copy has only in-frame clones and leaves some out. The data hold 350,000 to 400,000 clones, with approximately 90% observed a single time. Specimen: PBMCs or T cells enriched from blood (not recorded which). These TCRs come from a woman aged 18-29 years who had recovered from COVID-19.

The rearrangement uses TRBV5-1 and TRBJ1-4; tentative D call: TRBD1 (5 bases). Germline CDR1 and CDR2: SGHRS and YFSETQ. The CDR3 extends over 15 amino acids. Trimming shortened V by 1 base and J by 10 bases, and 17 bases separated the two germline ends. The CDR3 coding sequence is TGCGCCAGCAGCTTGAACGGTAGGGGCTCCTCAAAACTGTTTTTT. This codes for CASSLNGRGSSKLFF.

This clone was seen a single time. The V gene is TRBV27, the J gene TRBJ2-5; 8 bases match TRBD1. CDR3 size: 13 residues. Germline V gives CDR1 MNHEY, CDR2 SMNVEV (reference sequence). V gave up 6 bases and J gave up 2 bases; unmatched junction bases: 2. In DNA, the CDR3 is TGTGCCAGCAGGCGACAGGGGCAAGAGACCCAGTACTTC. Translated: CASRRQGQETQYF.

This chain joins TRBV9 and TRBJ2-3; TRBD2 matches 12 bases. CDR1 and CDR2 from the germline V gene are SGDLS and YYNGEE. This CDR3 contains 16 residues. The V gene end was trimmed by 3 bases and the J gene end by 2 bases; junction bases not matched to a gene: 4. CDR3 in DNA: TGTGCCAGCAGCGGAGGACTAGCGGGGATCACAGATACGCAGTATTTT. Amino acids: CASSGGLAGITDTQYF.

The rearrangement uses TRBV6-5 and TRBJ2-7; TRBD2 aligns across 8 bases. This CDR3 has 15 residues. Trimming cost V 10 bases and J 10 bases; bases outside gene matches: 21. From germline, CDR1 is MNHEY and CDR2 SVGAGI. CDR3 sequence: CAIGGGLPPTSEQYF. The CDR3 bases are TGTGCCATCGGCGGGGGGCTACCTCCTACGAGCGAACAGTACTTC.

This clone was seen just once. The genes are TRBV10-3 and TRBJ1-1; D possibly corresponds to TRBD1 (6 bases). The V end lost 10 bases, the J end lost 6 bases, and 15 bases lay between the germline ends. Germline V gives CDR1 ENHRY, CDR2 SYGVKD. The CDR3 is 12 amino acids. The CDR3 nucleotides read TGTGCCACCCTAGTACAGGGCTCTGAAGCTTTCTTT. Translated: CATLVQGSEAFF.

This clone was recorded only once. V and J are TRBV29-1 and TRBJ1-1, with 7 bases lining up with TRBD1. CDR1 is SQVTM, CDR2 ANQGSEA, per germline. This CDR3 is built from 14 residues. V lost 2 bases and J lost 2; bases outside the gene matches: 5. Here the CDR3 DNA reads TGCAGCGTTGAAAACAGGGGCGTTAACACTGAAGCTTTCTTT. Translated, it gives CSVENRGVNTEAFF.

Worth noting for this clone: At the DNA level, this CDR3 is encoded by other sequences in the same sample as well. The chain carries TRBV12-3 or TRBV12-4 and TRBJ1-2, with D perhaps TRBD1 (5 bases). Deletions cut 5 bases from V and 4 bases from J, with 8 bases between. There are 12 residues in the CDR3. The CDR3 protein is CASSLDSYGYTF. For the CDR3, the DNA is TGTGCCAGCAGTCTCGACAGCTATGGCTACACCTTC.

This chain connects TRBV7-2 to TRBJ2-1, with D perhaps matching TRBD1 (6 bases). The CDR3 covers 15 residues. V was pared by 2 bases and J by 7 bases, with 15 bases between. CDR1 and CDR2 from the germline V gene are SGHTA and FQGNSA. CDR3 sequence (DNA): TGTGCCAGCAGCTTAACACAGGGAGTTGCGAATGAGCAGTTCTTC. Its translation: CASSLTQGVANEQFF.